The 18 T cell receptor beta chains below all came from one sample that was sequenced in a study of lymphopenia after photon versus proton radiotherapy. Data came from immunoSEQ multiplex PCR; TCRdb stores just in-frame clones and leaves some out. The data contain about 30,000 clones, 90% to 95% of them seen just once; the ten biggest clones take up under 0.9%. The sequencing here drew on peripheral blood, taken from a patient treated with photon-based radiotherapy. These receptors all come from a woman aged 50 to 65 with cholangiocarcinoma.

This sequence joins TRBV2 and TRBJ1-1; 7 bases align to TRBD1. The CDR3 runs to 14 residues. Germline V gene sequence: CDR1 SNHLY, CDR2 FYNNEI. Trimming at V came to 6 bases and at J to 6 bases, leaving 10 bases not matched to a gene. The CDR3 nucleotides read TGTGCCAGCAGGGTCCAACAGGGGATGTCTGAAGCTTTCTTT. This sequence encodes CASRVQQGMSEAFF.

V gene TRBV7-2 combines with J gene TRBJ1-6; D may be TRBD1 (6 bases). Germline CDR1 and CDR2: SGHTA and FQGNSA. With 5 bases removed from V and 8 bases from J, the gap between germline ends came to 19 bases. The CDR3 runs to 16 residues. Here the CDR3 reads CASSQQGRRGDSPLHF. Here the CDR3 DNA reads TGTGCCAGCAGCCAACAGGGACGGAGGGGGGATTCACCCCTCCACTTT.

The rearrangement joins TRBV6-6 to TRBJ2-1, with 10 bases fitting TRBD1. The CDR3 runs 14 residues. Germline loops: CDR1 MNHNY, CDR2 SVGAGI (reference sequence). The trim removed 10 bases at V and 7 bases at J, leaving 10 bases unmatched. CDR3 residues: CAIMTGGGINEQFF. The CDR3, as DNA: TGTGCCATCATGACAGGGGGCGGAATTAATGAGCAGTTCTTC.

The chain couples TRBV5-4 to TRBJ2-6, with TRBD1 matching 8 bases. The J segment lost 0 bases and the V segment lost 3 bases, leaving 5 bases of the junction unmatched. The length of the CDR3 is 17 residues. Looked up from germline, CDR1 is SGHNT and CDR2 is YYREEE (reference sequence). The CDR3 sequence: CASSSWTGLSGANVLTF. CDR3 coding DNA: TGTGCCAGCAGCTCCTGGACAGGGCTCTCTGGGGCCAACGTCCTGACTTTC.

The V and J genes are TRBV19 and TRBJ1-5, with 9 bases identical to TRBD1. V was clipped by 9 bases and J by 1 base; unmatched bases: 13. CDR3 length: 17 residues. Germline V gene data show CDR1 as LNHDA and CDR2 as SQIVND (reference sequence). The CDR3, as DNA: TGTGCCAGCCGAACAATCGAGGGGACAGGGAGCAATCAGCCCCAGCATTTT. Its protein is CASRTIEGTGSNQPQHF.

CDR3 sequence (DNA): TGTGCCAGCAGCTTAGGGGCAGGGGGCAACTATGGCTACACCTTC. Amino acid sequence: CASSLGAGGNYGYTF. The rearrangement uses TRBV7-9 and TRBJ1-2, with 8 bases that match TRBD1. Germline V CDR1 and CDR2: SEHNR, FQNEAQ (reference sequence). The CDR3 sequence is 15 residues long. J lost 2 bases, V lost 1 base, and 3 bases had no gene match.

The sample holds one count of this clone. This CDR3 is CASSAQGGTEAFF. The CDR3, as DNA: TGTGCCAGCAGTGCACAGGGGGGCACTGAAGCTTTCTTT. V and J are TRBV6-4 and TRBJ1-1; 8 positions match TRBD1. After removal of 4 bases from V and 4 bases from J, the junction contained 2 bases not matched to a gene. Per the germline V gene, CDR1 is MRHNA and CDR2 is SNTAGT. The CDR3 sequence is 13 residues long.

The CDR3 here is CASNPVSSGAEAFF. For the CDR3, the DNA is TGTGCCAGTAACCCGGTATCATCAGGGGCTGAAGCTTTCTTT. The chain uses TRBV19 and TRBJ1-1; TRBD1 is a possible D gene (6 bases). This CDR3 contains 14 residues. The germline CDR1 and CDR2 sequences are LNHDA and SQIVND (reference sequence). V was trimmed by 7 bases and J by 6 bases, leaving 18 bases between them.

The J gene is TRBJ2-7, the V gene TRBV4-1; TRBD2 matches at 11 bases. The CDR3 contains 16 residues. The V gene end was trimmed by 3 bases and the J gene end by 0 bases; junction bases not matched to a gene: 4. Germline V gene data show CDR1 as MGHRA and CDR2 as YSYEKL. The CDR3, as DNA: TGCGCCAGCAGCCAGACAACTAGCGGGGGCTCCTACGAGCAGTACTTC. Its translation: CASSQTTSGGSYEQYF.

The rearrangement links TRBV30 to TRBJ2-1; D unresolved. CDR3 length equals 11 residues. Germline V gene lookup returns CDR1 GTSNPN and CDR2 SVGIG (reference sequence). V lost 1 base and J 8 bases, leaving 6 bases between the germline ends. CDR3 residues: CAWSAKYEQFF. CDR3 coding DNA: TGTGCCTGGAGTGCAAAGTATGAGCAGTTCTTC.

The chain joins TRBV2 to TRBJ1-1, with 7 bases aligning to TRBD1. Germline V gene sequence: CDR1 SNHLY, CDR2 FYNNEI. The CDR3 spans 15 residues. Losses at the gene ends were 2 bases for V and 2 bases for J; bases not matched to a gene: 5. CDR3 sequence: CASSETRQGNTEAFF. The CDR3 region has the DNA TGTGCCAGCAGTGAAACGAGACAGGGAAACACTGAAGCTTTCTTT.

CDR3: CASSPGIEKLFF. CDR3 bases: TGTGCCAGCTCACCGGGCATTGAAAAACTGTTTTTT. The chain combines TRBV18 with TRBJ1-4; D uncertain. The V and J ends lost 3 bases and 7 bases respectively, with 6 bases between them. The germline gives CDR1 KGHSH, CDR2 LQKENI. This CDR3 is built from 12 residues.

This clone was found a few times. This chain joins TRBV5-1 and TRBJ1-6; D gene unclear. Germline-derived CDR1 and CDR2 are SGHRS and YFSETQ. Trimming took off 0 bases at V and 10 bases at J, with 5 bases between the two ends. The CDR3 sequence is 12 residues long. The CDR3 sequence: CASSLEQSPLHF. The CDR3 region has the DNA TGCGCCAGCAGCTTGGAACAGTCACCCCTCCACTTT.

The chain combines TRBV9 with TRBJ1-1; D is unresolved. This CDR3 has 15 amino acids. Between the trimmed V and J ends, which lost 0 bases and 0 bases, there was a span of 9 bases. Looked up from germline, CDR1 is SGDLS and CDR2 is YYNGEE. The CDR3 loop reads CASSVETEMNTEAFF. Here the CDR3 DNA reads TGTGCCAGCAGCGTAGAGACTGAGATGAACACTGAAGCTTTCTTT.

CDR3 in amino acids: CASSYYGTTIQETQYF. Written as DNA, the CDR3 is TGTGCCAGCAGCTATTACGGGACTACCATACAAGAGACCCAGTACTTC. The V gene is TRBV5-6, the J gene TRBJ2-5; the match to TRBD2 covers 7 bases. The CDR3 has 16 residues. In germline, CDR1 is SGHDT, CDR2 YYEEEE. J gave up 2 bases and V 3 bases, and 10 bases lay outside the gene matches.

The V and J genes are TRBV6-5 and TRBJ2-2; 8 bases line up with TRBD1. The J segment lost 6 bases and the V segment lost 2 bases, leaving 5 bases of the junction unmatched. The CDR3 contains 15 residues. CDR1 MNHEY and CDR2 SVGAGI come from the germline V gene. DNA of the CDR3: TGTGCCAGCAGTTACCGGCAGGGGGCGGCCGGGGAGCTGTTTTTT. Its translation: CASSYRQGAAGELFF.

The V call is TRBV7-9, the J call TRBJ1-4; D unresolved. There are 14 residues in the CDR3. Trimming pared 3 bases from V and 0 bases from J, leaving 5 bases between. Germline loops: CDR1 SEHNR, CDR2 FQNEAQ (reference sequence). CDR3 sequence reads: CASSLTPTNEKLFF. The CDR3 bases are TGTGCCAGCAGCTTGACCCCAACTAATGAAAAACTGTTTTTT.

The chain couples TRBV15 to TRBJ1-3; no clear D gene. CDR1 LNHNV and CDR2 YYDKDF come from the germline V gene (reference sequence). Between the trimmed V and J ends, which lost 0 bases and 3 bases, there was a span of 9 bases. There are 15 residues in the CDR3. The CDR3 protein is CATSRDLSLGNTIYF. The CDR3 DNA reads as TGTGCCACCAGCAGAGATCTAAGTCTTGGAAACACCATATATTTT.